The 21 T cell receptor beta chains in this list originate from one sample, sequenced in a study of blood T cell repertoires in COVID-19. Libraries were prepared by immunoSEQ multiplex PCR; TCRdb keeps only in-frame clonotypes and omits some of them. Here the sample spans 80,000 to 90,000 clones, about 85% being singletons. Sequenced material: peripheral blood. The receptors come from a woman aged 80 or older with COVID-19, enrolled during active disease.

V gene TRBV18 combines with J gene TRBJ1-1; 9 bases map to TRBD1. This CDR3 comprises 17 residues. CDR1 is KGHSH and CDR2 is LQKENI in the germline V gene. Unmatched junction bases numbered 8, after V lost 3 bases and J lost 0 bases. The CDR3 spells CASSPLRDRDLNTEAFF. The CDR3 DNA follows: TGTGCCAGCTCACCGCTCCGGGACAGGGACTTGAACACTGAAGCTTTCTTT. The full variable domain, completed using reference TRBV18 and TRBJ1-1, is NAGVMQNPRHLVRRRGQEARLRCSPMKGHSHVYWYRQLPEEGLKFMVYLQKENIIDESGMPKERFSAEFPKEGPSILRIQQVVRGDSAAYFCASSPLRDRDLNTEAFFGQGTRLTVV.

This rearrangement joins TRBV4-2 to TRBJ1-2; no clear D. V was cut by 5 bases and J by 2 bases, with 9 bases left in between. CDR1 and CDR2 (germline): LGHNA, YNFKEQ. CDR3 length: 13 amino acids. The CDR3 sequence is CASSVFPNYGYTF. As DNA, the CDR3 is TGTGCCAGCAGCGTGTTTCCGAACTATGGCTACACCTTC.

The count of this clone is one. This chain uses TRBV7-6 with TRBJ2-3, with 8 bases lining up with TRBD2. V lost 3 bases to trimming and J lost 0 bases; unmatched junction nucleotides: 14. The CDR3 runs 19 residues. Germline V gene sequence: CDR1 SGHVS, CDR2 FNYEAQ. As DNA, the CDR3 is TGTGCCAGCAGCTTTGGGGGGGGGCTAGCGGGCCTTAGCACAGATACGCAGTATTTT. As protein: CASSFGGGLAGLSTDTQYF.

The chain couples TRBV19 to TRBJ2-7, with 8 bases identical to TRBD2. Germline-derived CDR1 and CDR2 are LNHDA and SQIVND (reference sequence). The V gene end was trimmed by 4 bases and the J gene end by 2 bases; junction bases not matched to a gene: 4. The CDR3 runs to 14 residues. In DNA, the CDR3 is TGTGCCAGTAGTACGCGCGGGGGGACCTACGAGCAGTACTTC. Residues: CASSTRGGTYEQYF.

The rearrangement links TRBV18 to TRBJ2-7; TRBD1 matches 9 bases. Per germline, CDR1 KGHSH and CDR2 LQKENI. V gave up 4 bases and J gave up 5 bases; unmatched junction bases: 12. CDR3 length: 16 amino acids. CDR3 sequence (DNA): TGTGCCAGCTCACTCAGGTGGGGACAGGGAGGCGACGAGCAGTACTTC. It translates to CASSLRWGQGGDEQYF.

For this clone: An end of the junction does not agree with germline; a read error may underlie this. The rearrangement uses TRBV30 and TRBJ2-7; D remains ambiguous. Per germline, CDR1 GTSNPN and CDR2 SVGIG (reference sequence). The CDR3 is made up of 12 amino acids. CDR3 in amino acids: CAWSVSSHEQYF. The CDR3 DNA is TGTGCCTGGAGTGTCTCCTCCCACGAGCAGTACTTC.

The chain is built from TRBV7-2 and TRBJ1-2, with D unclear. CDR3 length equals 13 residues. Trimming shortened V by 0 bases and J by 4 bases, and 6 bases separated the two germline ends. The germline V gene encodes CDR1 SGHTA and CDR2 FQGNSA. The CDR3 reads CASSLATTYGYTF. CDR3 bases: TGTGCCAGCAGCTTAGCGACTACCTATGGCTACACCTTC.

The chain links TRBV5-1 to TRBJ2-3; 11 bases are a match to TRBD2. The CDR3 has 16 residues. Germline lookup yields CDR1 SGHRS and CDR2 YFSETQ. After removal of 5 bases from V and 4 bases from J, the junction contained 9 bases not matched to a gene. The CDR3 DNA follows: TGCGCCAGCAGGCAGACTAGCGGGATAATTTCAGATACGCAGTATTTT. It specifies CASRQTSGIISDTQYF.

V is TRBV5-4 and J is TRBJ1-1; 10 nucleotides match TRBD1. Per the germline V gene, CDR1 is SGHNT and CDR2 is YYREEE (reference sequence). The V and J ends lost 1 base and 5 bases, in that order; junction bases with no gene match: 2. CDR3 size: 14 residues. The DNA for the CDR3 is TGTGCCAGCAGCTTGTGGACAGGGGGAACTGAAGCTTTCTTT. Translating gives CASSLWTGGTEAFF.

The chain carries TRBV6-6 and TRBJ1-1; D might be TRBD1 (5 bases). The length of the CDR3 is 14 residues. V lost 2 bases and J 7 bases, leaving 14 bases between the germline ends. Germline assignment: CDR1 MNHNY and CDR2 SVGAGI (reference sequence). In nucleotides, the CDR3 is TGTGCCAGCAGTTACGTCAGGCAGGGAAATGAAGCTTTCTTT. It translates to CASSYVRQGNEAFF.

The chain carries TRBV19 and TRBJ1-5; D is undetermined. The V and J ends lost 3 bases and 7 bases respectively, with 13 bases between them. Germline V CDR1 and CDR2: LNHDA, SQIVND (reference sequence). This CDR3 contains 14 residues. The chain's CDR3 is CASSIMEGGQPQHF. In DNA form, the CDR3 reads TGTGCCAGTAGTATTATGGAGGGCGGCCAGCCCCAGCATTTT.

The rearrangement joins TRBV2 to TRBJ1-5; perhaps TRBD1 as D (5 bases). This CDR3 has 14 amino acids. Germline V gene data show CDR1 as SNHLY and CDR2 as FYNNEI. Deletions cut 7 bases from V and 5 bases from J, with 15 bases between. The CDR3 here is CASTAQGGDQPQHF. The CDR3 nucleotides are TGTGCCAGCACCGCCCAGGGAGGGGATCAGCCCCAGCATTTT.

The chain joins TRBV5-1 to TRBJ2-1; TRBD2 matches 7 bases. The germline V gene has CDR1 SGHRS and CDR2 YFSETQ. Trimming took 3 bases from V and 2 from J; bases not matched to a gene: 5. This CDR3 comprises 15 residues. Here the CDR3 reads CASSSMSGTYNEQFF. CDR3 bases: TGCGCCAGCAGCTCCATGAGCGGGACCTACAATGAGCAGTTCTTC. The full variable domain, rest sourced from reference TRBV5-1 and TRBJ2-1, is KAGVTQTPRYLIKTRGQQVTLSCSPISGHRSVSWYQQTPGQGLQFLFEYFSETQRNKGNFPGRFSGRQFSNSRSEMNVSTLELGDSALYLCASSSMSGTYNEQFFGPGTRLTVL.

The chain combines TRBV5-5 with TRBJ2-5; tentatively, D is TRBD1 (6 bases). Germline V lookup: CDR1 SGHKS, CDR2 YYEKEE (reference sequence). The length of the CDR3 is 14 residues. Trimming shortened V by 0 bases and J by 3 bases, and 9 bases separated the two germline ends. The DNA of the CDR3 is TGTGCCAGCAGCTTGGTGCCAGGGGAAGAGACCCAGTACTTC. This codes for CASSLVPGEETQYF.

CDR3 sequence (DNA): TGTGCCACCCTCGTGAACACTGAAGCTTTCTTT. Translation: CATLVNTEAFF. The rearrangement joins TRBV10-3 to TRBJ1-1; D remains unclear. V shed 10 bases and J shed 0 bases, with 6 bases lying between them. This CDR3 is built from 11 residues. The germline CDR1 and CDR2 sequences are ENHRY and SYGVKD.

V and J are TRBV29-1 and TRBJ2-1; TRBD2 aligns across 10 bases. Germline V gene lookup returns CDR1 SQVTM and CDR2 ANQGSEA. There are 13 residues in the CDR3. Trimming took 7 bases from V and 6 from J; bases not matched to a gene: 6. The CDR3 region is CSGVVAGGNEQFF. As DNA, the CDR3 is TGCAGCGGTGTCGTAGCGGGAGGCAATGAGCAGTTCTTC.

CDR3 in amino acids: CASSLPQPSRGFF. The CDR3 DNA follows: TGTGCCAGCAGCCTACCCCAGCCCAGCCGGGGGTTCTTC. The chain links TRBV7-9 to TRBJ2-1; D is possibly TRBD2 (5 bases). The germline V gene encodes CDR1 SEHNR and CDR2 FQNEAQ (reference sequence). The CDR3 loop spans 13 amino acids. Trimming took 5 bases from V and 15 from J, leaving 20 bases between them.

J is TRBJ2-3 and V is TRBV6-5, with 10 bases identical to TRBD1. Germline assignment: CDR1 MNHEY and CDR2 SVGAGI. CDR3 length: 14 amino acids. The ends lost 7 bases at V and 4 bases at J; junction bases unmatched: 5. CDR3 amino acids: CASIVTGGADTQYF. The CDR3 DNA sequence: TGTGCCAGCATTGTGACAGGGGGCGCAGATACGCAGTATTTT.

This clone has more than one count but fewer than ten. J is TRBJ2-2 and V is TRBV5-4; no clear D. The CDR3 covers 16 residues. The V end lost 4 bases, the J end lost 7 bases, and 20 bases lay between the germline ends. Germline CDR1 SGHNT, CDR2 YYREEE (reference sequence). CDR3 region: CASSPRQTYPGGELFF. The CDR3 DNA reads as TGTGCCAGCAGCCCGCGCCAGACTTATCCTGGCGGGGAGCTGTTTTTT.

The genes are TRBV12-3 or TRBV12-4 and TRBJ2-3, with 10 positions matching TRBD1. The CDR3 totals 12 residues. Germline trimming cut 7 bases from V and 9 bases from J; bases unmatched to any gene: 4. The CDR3 region has the DNA TGTGCCAGCACCCGGACAGGGGGAACGCAGTATTTT. Encoded protein: CASTRTGGTQYF.

V gene TRBV5-1 combines with J gene TRBJ2-5; no reliable D call. Germline V gives CDR1 SGHRS, CDR2 YFSETQ. V lost 4 bases, J lost 2 bases, and 3 bases lay in between. The CDR3 sequence is 11 residues long. The CDR3 region is CASSTQETQYF. As DNA, the CDR3 is TGCGCCAGCAGCACACAAGAGACCCAGTACTTC.